Each of the 9 T cell receptor beta chains below was sequenced from the same sample in a study of blood T cell repertoires in COVID-19. Profiling relied on immunoSEQ multiplex PCR, and the TCRdb table lists in-frame clones only, not all of them. The sample holds 50,000 to 65,000 clones, roughly 92% seen once. The material sequenced was peripheral blood. These receptors all come from a human donor in a cohort sampled during active COVID-19.

This chain connects TRBV6-5 to TRBJ1-5, with 9 nucleotides matching TRBD1. J was trimmed by 4 bases and V by 4 bases; bases with no gene match: 8. There are 16 residues in the CDR3. Germline-derived CDR1 and CDR2 are MNHEY and SVGAGI. CDR3 protein: CASSSMTGGKNQPQHF. CDR3 nucleotides: TGTGCCAGCAGTTCTATGACAGGGGGTAAGAATCAGCCCCAGCATTTT.

This chain uses TRBV10-3 with TRBJ2-3; D gene uncertain. The V gene lost 6 bases and the J gene lost 0 bases, with 7 bases spanning the gap. The CDR3 is made up of 13 amino acids. The germline gives CDR1 ENHRY, CDR2 SYGVKD. The CDR3 DNA reads TGTGCCATCAGGGGCAGGAGCACAGATACGCAGTATTTT. Its protein product is CAIRGRSTDTQYF.

The rearrangement joins TRBV5-1 to TRBJ2-4; 8 bases fit TRBD2. Trimming cost V 5 bases and J 6 bases; bases outside gene matches: 4. This CDR3 spans 13 amino acids. Germline CDR1 and CDR2: SGHRS and YFSETQ. The CDR3: CASSFSGINIQYF. CDR3 nucleotide sequence: TGCGCCAGCAGTTTTAGCGGGATAAACATTCAGTACTTC.

This chain links TRBV7-2 with TRBJ1-1; 10 bases align to TRBD1. V was pared by 1 base and J by 11 bases, with 13 bases of the junction left unmatched. The V gene's germline CDR1 is SGHTA and CDR2 FQGNSA. This CDR3 contains 16 residues. CDR3 in amino acids: CASSLEGVGTGVGAFF. The CDR3, as DNA: TGTGCCAGCAGCTTAGAGGGGGTCGGGACAGGGGTCGGGGCTTTCTTT.

This clone was detected a few times. This rearrangement joins TRBV25-1 to TRBJ1-1; no firm D call. The CDR3 contains 13 residues. CDR1 and CDR2 from the germline V gene are MGHDK and SYGVNS. Trimming removed 2 bases at V and 1 base at J, with 5 bases between. CDR3 nucleotide sequence: TGTGCCAGCAGTGAAAACAGGAACACTGAAGCTTTCTTT. Translated: CASSENRNTEAFF.

This chain joins TRBV4-1 and TRBJ2-2, with D possibly TRBD2 on 6 matching bases. V lost 4 bases and J 5 bases, leaving 14 bases between the germline ends. The CDR3 length is 15 residues. Germline CDR1 and CDR2: MGHRA and YSYEKL. CDR3 in amino acids: CASSPPGGGTGELFF. For the CDR3, the DNA is TGCGCCAGCAGCCCCCCCGGGGGAGGAACCGGGGAGCTGTTTTTT.

The chain links TRBV2 to TRBJ2-7; 12 bases agree with TRBD2. The CDR3 length is 19 residues. Germline V gene data show CDR1 as SNHLY and CDR2 as FYNNEI. After removal of 3 bases from V and 1 base from J, the junction contained 13 bases not matched to a gene. This chain's CDR3 is CASSEVTSGRGDGSYEQYF. The CDR3 DNA reads TGTGCCAGCAGTGAGGTGACTAGCGGGAGAGGGGATGGATCCTACGAGCAGTACTTC.

In this sample, this clone turned up a few times. In nucleotides, the CDR3 is TGTGCCAGCAGCCAAGCCGGGACAGGGGACAACTATGGCTACACCTTC. Translating gives CASSQAGTGDNYGYTF. The V call is TRBV4-2, the J call TRBJ1-2, with TRBD1 matching 10 bases. The CDR3 has 16 residues. Germline V CDR1 and CDR2: LGHNA, YNFKEQ. V shed 1 base and J 2 bases; nucleotides not matched to a gene: 4.

The chain combines TRBV6-5 with TRBJ2-7; perhaps TRBD2 as D (6 bases). Trimming cost V 2 bases and J 7 bases, with 6 bases left between them. CDR3 length: 11 amino acids. The germline V gene has CDR1 MNHEY and CDR2 SVGAGI. The CDR3 DNA follows: TGTGCCAGCAGTTACGGAGGGGAGCAGTACTTC. It codes for CASSYGGEQYF.